This T cell receptor (beta chain) was documented in a study of graft-versus-host responses after intestinal transplantation. Background on the study: Recipients underwent multivisceral, liver-intestinal, or isolated intestinal transplants. Recipients were all induced with anti-thymocyte globulin, then given tacrolimus and steroids for around three years. General study points: Those patients showing graft-donor T cell macrochimerism displayed high graft-versus-host to host-versus-graft clonal ratios in allografts. Association was observed between peak circulating GvH clone levels and early post-transplant HvG declines.

Germline CDR1 is LNHDA and CDR2 is SQIVND (reference sequence). The CDR3 is 15 residues long. V was cut by 1 base and J by 1 base, with 10 bases left in between. Of note for this clone: No antigen is known for it.

The repertoire was sequenced with immunoSEQ multiplex PCR; TCRdb's copy has only in-frame clones and lacks some. There are 95,000 to 150,000 clones in the sample; around 96% occur only once, and over 2.5% lies in the top ten. J is TRBJ1-1 and V is TRBV19; a weak D match, TRBD1 (5 bases). Sample: unstimulated CD8+ T cells sorted from spleen or lymph node cells, taken before intestinal transplant. The TCR sequence derives from a human donor who received an intestinal transplant. The DNA for the CDR3 is TGTGCCAGTAGTATAGGAGACAGAGCGAACACTGAAGCTTTCTTT. It yields the protein CASSIGDRANTEAFF.